These 2 T cell receptor beta chains were all obtained from the same sample, sequenced in a study of cytomegalovirus exposure and HLA in healthy donors. The primer mix had 60 Vbeta and 13 Jbeta primers. Measured with immunoSEQ multiplex PCR; TCRdb has only the in-frame clones, and not every one. The profile covers some 160,000 clones, with approximately 88% appearing a single time and less than 2% taken by the ten largest. The sequenced material came from PBMCs. These receptors were taken from a woman aged 18-29 years in good health and CMV-seronegative.

The chain joins TRBV19 to TRBJ1-1, with D possibly being TRBD1 (5 bases). Germline V gene lookup returns CDR1 LNHDA and CDR2 SQIVND (reference sequence). The CDR3 extends over 15 amino acids. The ends were cut back, 7 bases at V and 3 bases at J, with 18 bases in the middle. CDR3: CASTNGAGGYTEAFF. CDR3 bases: TGTGCCAGTACCAACGGGGCCGGGGGGTACACTGAAGCTTTCTTT. The complete variable domain, with remaining parts taken from reference TRBV19 and TRBJ1-1, reads DGGITQSPKYLFRKEGQNVTLSCEQNLNHDAMYWYRQDPGQGLRLIYYSQIVNDFQKGDIAEGYSVSREKKESFPLTVTSAQKNPTAFYLCASTNGAGGYTEAFFGQGTRLTVV.

V usage is TRBV2 and J usage is TRBJ2-7; 10 bases agree with TRBD2. This CDR3 region has 15 residues. With V trimmed by 6 bases and J by 3 bases, 8 bases remained unmatched. CDR1 SNHLY and CDR2 FYNNEI come from the germline V gene. Here the CDR3 DNA reads TGTGCCAGCAGCAACGGACTAGCGGTACTCTACGAGCAGTACTTC. It encodes CASSNGLAVLYEQYF.